This T cell receptor beta chain was sequenced during a study of cytomegalovirus exposure and HLA in healthy donors. General observations from the study: Several top significant clusters appeared, in a later analysis, to be linked to common viral pathogens. According to reports, the classifier identified cytomegalovirus status with high specificity and sensitivity.

The PCR contained 60 Vbeta and 13 Jbeta primers. Profiling relied on immunoSEQ multiplex PCR, and the TCRdb table lists in-frame clones only, not all of them. The sample features 65,000 to 95,000 clones, with approximately 1.5% in its top ten. From germline, CDR1 is SNHLY and CDR2 FYNNEI. The CDR3 extends over 13 residues, inclusive of both ends. With respect to this clone: Its antigen remains unidentified. Because it lacks the conserved phenylalanine or tryptophan at the end, this CDR3 is likely a read error. It is unclear where the CDR3 begins or ends on the DNA, so no DNA is shown, and the CDR3 is as TCRdb lists it.

The chain carries TRBV2 and TRBJ2-7; whether TRBD1, the table's D call, matches the DNA was not checked. The specimen was PBMCs. This clonotype was sampled from a woman aged 55-70 years in good health and CMV-seronegative. CDR3 amino acids: CASSQTLIQPTDL.